This TCR beta chain comes out of a study of cytomegalovirus exposure and HLA in healthy donors. About this clone: As yet, its antigen is unknown.

Study-wide findings and caveats: About 90% or about 30% of the time was how often most TCR beta V segments were productive, according to an earlier analysis. Links to common viral pathogens appeared, in a later analysis, for several of the most significant clusters. Sequencing likely produced, as an artifact, a cluster of highly shared sequence variants.

CDR1 is MDHEN and CDR2 is SYDVKM in the germline V gene. Trimming removed 6 bases from V and 1 base from J; junction bases left unmatched: 5. The CDR3 is made up of 14 amino acids. The primer mix had 60 Vbeta and 13 Jbeta primers. Assay used: immunoSEQ multiplex PCR; TCRdb lists only in-frame clones, some missing. The sample has roughly 120,000 clones, 9% to 10% seen once. The chain is built from TRBV28 and TRBJ2-7; 8 bases are shared with TRBD1. This receptor was obtained from a man aged 25-45 years in good health and CMV-seronegative. The sequenced sample was PBMCs. CDR3 DNA sequence: TGTGCCAGCAGCTCGACAGGGGAATCCTACGAGCAGTACTTC. This translates into CASSSTGESYEQYF. The full variable domain, its missing parts supplied by reference TRBV28 and TRBJ2-7, is DVKVTQSSRYLVKRTGEKVFLECVQDMDHENMFWYRQDPGLGLRLIYFSYDVKMKEKGDIPEGYSVSREKKERFSLILESASTNQTSMYLCASSSTGESYEQYFGPGTRLTVT.